Below, one TCR beta chain is given with its context. The antigen is not known. Both 60 Vbeta primers and 13 Jbeta primers went into the PCR. Sequenced by immunoSEQ multiplex PCR; TCRdb stores in-frame clones only, minus some. The table lists 130,000 or so clones, around 74% of them singletons. The data stem from a study of cytomegalovirus exposure and HLA in healthy donors. About the study: Membership in the Caucasian-associated ancestry cluster was found for about 80% of 350 to 450 genotyped donors. General observations from the study: Per published reports, the classifier diagnosed cytomegalovirus status with high specificity and sensitivity. The sole available immune exposure information was CMV serostatus.

The J segment lost 6 bases and the V segment lost 1 base, leaving 11 bases of the junction unmatched. The germline CDR1 and CDR2 sequences are MNHEY and SMNVEV (reference sequence). CDR3 size: 16 residues. The source material was PBMCs. The chain combines TRBV27 with TRBJ1-1, with TRBD1 matching 7 bases. The TCR sequence derives from a man between 18 and 35 years old in good health and CMV-seropositive. The CDR3: CASSLLGGARGAEAFF. The CDR3 region has the DNA TGTGCCAGCAGTTTATTAGGTGGGGCCAGGGGGGCTGAAGCTTTCTTT.